This entry lists 7 T cell receptor beta chains sequenced from one sample in a study of beta chain features in type 1 diabetes (dated by TCRdb to the late 2010s). Library generation was performed with the immunoSEQ multiplex PCR assay. All of the isolated RNA was reverse transcribed with the High Capacity cDNA Reverse Transcription Kit, so expressed TCRB transcripts were sequenced. Sourced from immuneACCESS, this table was stored by TCRdb with only in-frame sequences that have V and J called. A share of the clones is absent; for the studies checked, an unresolved V gene accounts for under half, and the remainder has no known explanation. Within this sample are just under 150,000 clones, with roughly a tenth of them counted one time only. The ten largest clones take up under 1.5% of the sample. What was sequenced was naive CD4+ T cells from blood. The sample's cell subset or site label, in plain terms: true naive CD4+ T cells. These receptors were obtained from a man younger than 30 in good health.

This clone occurred a few times. The chain has TRBV4-2 and TRBJ2-2; D gene ambiguous. The V and J ends lost 4 bases and 5 bases respectively, with 8 bases between them. The CDR3 has 13 amino acids. CDR1 and CDR2 (germline): LGHNA, YNFKEQ. DNA of the CDR3: TGTGCCAGCAGCCTCGAGTTGACCGGGGAGCTGTTTTTT. This sequence encodes CASSLELTGELFF.

This clone was seen a few times. The V call is TRBV7-9, the J call TRBJ2-5, with D unclear. V lost 5 bases to trimming and J lost 2 bases, with 15 bases between them. There are 15 residues in the CDR3. Germline-derived CDR1 and CDR2 are SEHNR and FQNEAQ (reference sequence). The CDR3 protein is CASSPRRVLQETQYF. The CDR3 DNA reads as TGTGCCAGCAGCCCCCGCCGGGTTCTTCAAGAGACCCAGTACTTC.

This clone has more than one count but fewer than ten. The chain links TRBV7-6 to TRBJ1-5; D uncertain. The CDR3 consists of 13 residues. The germline gives CDR1 SGHVS, CDR2 FNYEAQ. V dropped 0 bases and J dropped 4 bases, with 4 bases sitting between them. The CDR3 sequence: CASSLAQNQPQHF. In nucleotides, the CDR3 is TGTGCCAGCAGCTTAGCTCAGAATCAGCCCCAGCATTTT.

This clone was seen more than once but under ten times. V gene TRBV12-5 combines with J gene TRBJ2-1, with a weak D call TRBD2 (7 bases). This CDR3 region has 15 residues. The V gene's germline CDR1 is LGHNT and CDR2 FRNRAP. Trimming stripped 11 bases from V and 4 bases from J, with 21 bases between. CDR3 coding DNA: TGTGCTGTCGATCACCGGGGGGCCGCTTACAATGAGCAGTTCTTC. This encodes CAVDHRGAAYNEQFF.

This clone was detected a few times. This sequence joins TRBV7-3 and TRBJ2-2, with D possibly TRBD2 on 5 matching bases. Trimming took off 5 bases at V and 7 bases at J, with 20 bases between the two ends. Germline values: CDR1 SGHTA, CDR2 FQGTGA. This CDR3 has 16 amino acids. The CDR3 spells CASSPYTSPRGGELFF. The CDR3, as DNA: TGTGCCAGCAGCCCCTACACTAGTCCCCGGGGCGGGGAGCTGTTTTTT.

A few counts support this clone. This chain joins TRBV7-2 and TRBJ2-7; no reliable D call. V was pared by 1 base and J by 2 bases, with 15 bases between. Germline V CDR1 and CDR2: SGHTA, FQGNSA. This CDR3 has 16 residues. The CDR3 protein is CASSLGQASSAYEQYF. The CDR3 bases are TGTGCCAGCAGCTTAGGTCAGGCCTCATCGGCCTACGAGCAGTACTTC.

This chain connects TRBV20-1 to TRBJ2-1; perhaps TRBD2 as D (5 bases). The CDR3 loop spans 11 amino acids. V lost 6 bases and J lost 10, with 13 bases in between. Germline lookup yields CDR1 DFQATT and CDR2 SNEGSKA (reference sequence). CDR3: CSAGESGEQFF. As DNA, the CDR3 is TGCAGTGCCGGGGAATCAGGCGAGCAGTTCTTC.